These 11 T cell receptor beta chains were sequenced from one sample in a study of blood T cell repertoires in COVID-19. The method was immunoSEQ multiplex PCR; TCRdb's version includes in-frame clones alone and lacks a portion of them. The sample lists about 250,000 clones, 70% to 90% occurring once. The sample comprised PBMCs or T cells enriched from blood (not recorded which). Every receptor here comes from a woman aged 45-65 years who had been exposed to COVID-19.

The V gene is TRBV6-5, the J gene TRBJ1-2; D unresolved. Trimming removed 9 bases from V and 2 bases from J, with 10 bases in between. The length of the CDR3 is 12 residues. Per the germline V gene, CDR1 is MNHEY and CDR2 is SVGAGI. CDR3 bases: TGTGCCAGTAGCGCAGGAAACTATGGCTACACCTTC. Its translation: CASSAGNYGYTF.

This sequence joins TRBV19 and TRBJ1-1; TRBD1 agrees at 7 bases. CDR3 length equals 14 residues. V lost 5 bases to trimming and J lost 4 bases; unmatched junction nucleotides: 7. CDR1 and CDR2 (germline): LNHDA, SQIVND (reference sequence). The CDR3 spells CASSPQGYSTEAFF. The CDR3, as DNA: TGTGCCAGTAGTCCACAGGGGTACAGCACTGAAGCTTTCTTT.

J is TRBJ2-3 and V is TRBV3-1 (or the pseudogene TRBV3-2); 8 bases line up with TRBD2. CDR3 size: 16 residues. Per germline, CDR1 LGHDT and CDR2 YNNKEL (reference sequence). V trimming: 5 bases; J trimming: 3 bases; junction bases outside the gene matches: 10. In DNA form, the CDR3 reads TGTGCCAGCAGCTCCCGGCTAGCGGGTACGACAGATACGCAGTATTTT. Translating it yields CASSSRLAGTTDTQYF.

The chain uses TRBV3-1 (or the pseudogene TRBV3-2) and TRBJ1-1, with TRBD1 as a possible D gene (5 bases). Germline loops: CDR1 LGHDT, CDR2 YNNKEL (reference sequence). V was trimmed by 4 bases and J by 1 base, leaving 10 bases between them. The CDR3 consists of 14 residues. CDR3 sequence (DNA): TGTGCCAGCAGCCCCGGGGGGGAGAACACTGAAGCTTTCTTT. This sequence encodes CASSPGGENTEAFF.

This clone was detected once. The chain combines TRBV30 with TRBJ1-1; a possible D gene is TRBD1 (5 bases). Germline V CDR1 and CDR2: GTSNPN, SVGIG (reference sequence). Trimming removed 3 bases at V and 5 bases at J, with 13 bases between. The length of the CDR3 is 13 residues. CDR3 residues: CAWSGGWKTEAFF. The DNA of the CDR3 is TGTGCCTGGAGCGGGGGGTGGAAGACTGAAGCTTTCTTT.

This chain links TRBV27 with TRBJ2-2; 10 positions match TRBD1. CDR1 is MNHEY, CDR2 SMNVEV, per germline (reference sequence). Germline trimming cut 4 bases from V and 6 bases from J; bases unmatched to any gene: 5. This CDR3 contains 15 residues. This CDR3 reads CASSYGTGEPGELFF. As DNA, the CDR3 is TGTGCCAGCAGTTACGGGACAGGGGAGCCCGGGGAGCTGTTTTTT.

This clone was observed once. The rearrangement links TRBV15 to TRBJ2-1; 7 positions match TRBD2. Trimming cost V 5 bases and J 4 bases; bases outside gene matches: 17. The CDR3 contains 18 residues. The germline V gene has CDR1 LNHNV and CDR2 YYDKDF (reference sequence). DNA for the CDR3: TGTGCCACCAGCCCACAGACTAGCAGTCGAGTAGGGTACAATGAGCAGTTCTTC. It translates to CATSPQTSSRVGYNEQFF.

V is TRBV15 and J is TRBJ2-3, with 11 bases fitting TRBD1. The germline CDR1 and CDR2 sequences are LNHNV and YYDKDF (reference sequence). This CDR3 has 15 residues. The V gene end was trimmed by 6 bases and the J gene end by 3 bases; junction bases not matched to a gene: 5. This CDR3 is CATSSGQGVTDTQYF. The CDR3 DNA follows: TGTGCCACCAGTTCGGGACAGGGGGTGACAGATACGCAGTATTTT.

The V and J genes are TRBV7-9 and TRBJ2-7; 10 bases line up with TRBD2. Germline V CDR1 and CDR2: SEHNR, FQNEAQ (reference sequence). The CDR3 sequence is 15 residues long. With V trimmed by 1 base and J by 0 bases, 0 bases remained unmatched. The CDR3 reads CASSLVAGGSYEQYF. CDR3 nucleotide sequence: TGTGCCAGCAGCTTAGTAGCGGGGGGCTCCTACGAGCAGTACTTC.

The J gene is TRBJ1-2, the V gene TRBV7-2; TRBD1 matches at 9 bases. This CDR3 contains 16 residues. V dropped 5 bases and J dropped 5; count of bases not matched to a gene: 12. From germline, CDR1 is SGHTA and CDR2 FQGNSA. CDR3 in amino acids: CASSPRGTGRVYGYTF. The CDR3 bases are TGTGCCAGCAGCCCTAGGGGGACAGGGAGGGTATATGGCTACACCTTC.

This clone was observed a few times. The sample contains more than one DNA sequence encoding this CDR3. V and J are TRBV12-3 or TRBV12-4 and TRBJ1-1; D call uncertain. The CDR3 sequence is 13 residues long. V lost 3 bases to trimming and J lost 0 bases, with 5 bases between them. CDR3 amino acids: CASSLRLNTEAFF. CDR3 in DNA: TGTGCCAGCAGTTTGCGATTGAACACTGAAGCTTTCTTT.